The 27 T cell receptor beta chains presented below share a single source sample, sequenced in a study of blood T cell repertoires in COVID-19. Some clones are missing from TCRdb's copy, which holds only in-frame ones; the method was immunoSEQ multiplex PCR. The sample yields roughly 100,000 clones, under 85% seen once. The sequenced sample consisted of peripheral blood. The origin of the receptors is an older woman with acute or convalescent COVID-19.

The table lists this clone with a few counts. The genes are TRBV5-8 and TRBJ1-1, with TRBD1 as a possible D gene (5 bases). V shed 3 bases and J shed 5 bases, with 17 bases lying between them. The CDR3 spans 15 residues. CDR1 is SGHTS and CDR2 is YDEGEE in the germline V gene. This CDR3 reads CASSSKEGVGTEAFF. Written as DNA, the CDR3 is TGTGCCAGCAGCTCCAAAGAAGGGGTGGGGACTGAAGCTTTCTTT.

V and J are TRBV18 and TRBJ1-2; D ambiguous. Germline CDR1 KGHSH, CDR2 LQKENI. V lost 2 bases to trimming and J lost 8 bases, with 12 bases between them. The CDR3 is 13 residues long. This CDR3 is CASSPSGFGGYTF. In DNA form, the CDR3 reads TGTGCCAGCTCACCATCCGGTTTCGGGGGCTACACCTTC.

This sequence joins TRBV7-3 and TRBJ1-1; 7 nucleotides align to TRBD1. Germline lookup yields CDR1 SGHTA and CDR2 FQGTGA. With 3 bases clipped from V and 3 bases from J, the junction kept 1 base outside the gene matches. This CDR3 comprises 13 residues. The CDR3 DNA follows: TGTGCCAGCAGCTTCCAGGGGGACACTGAAGCTTTCTTT. It translates to CASSFQGDTEAFF.

The chain joins TRBV2 to TRBJ1-4, with 9 nucleotides matching TRBD1. The CDR3 totals 14 residues. The V gene's germline CDR1 is SNHLY and CDR2 FYNNEI. After removal of 5 bases from V and 8 bases from J, the junction contained 6 bases not matched to a gene. CDR3 coding DNA: TGTGCCAGCAGTCAGACAGGGGGACGGGAAAAACTGTTTTTT. Amino acid sequence: CASSQTGGREKLFF.

CDR3 nucleotide sequence: TGTGCCAGCAACCTTTACAGGGCCGCCTCTGGAAACACCATATATTTT. This gives the protein CASNLYRAASGNTIYF. The chain joins TRBV2 to TRBJ1-3, with a possible D match to TRBD1 (6 bases). Germline V gene data show CDR1 as SNHLY and CDR2 as FYNNEI. Trimming shortened V by 7 bases and J by 0 bases, and 16 bases separated the two germline ends. The CDR3 consists of 16 residues. The full variable domain, in which reference TRBV2 and TRBJ1-3 provide the parts outside the CDR3, is EPEVTQTPSHQVTQMGQEVILRCVPISNHLYFYWYRQILGQKVEFLVSFYNNEISEKSEIFDDQFSVERPDGSNFTLKIRSTKLEDSAMYFCASNLYRAASGNTIYFGEGSWLTVV.

The chain carries TRBV5-1 and TRBJ2-2; weak D call: TRBD2 (5 bases). V was shortened by 0 bases and J by 9 bases, with 9 bases between the two germline ends. CDR3 length: 13 residues. CDR1 SGHRS and CDR2 YFSETQ come from the germline V gene. The CDR3 spells CASSLVSSRELFF. CDR3 nucleotides: TGCGCCAGCAGCTTGGTTTCTAGCCGGGAGCTGTTTTTT.

V gene TRBV5-4 combines with J gene TRBJ2-1; 8 nucleotides match TRBD1. The CDR3 runs 19 residues. The germline V gene encodes CDR1 SGHNT and CDR2 YYREEE (reference sequence). After removal of 1 base from V and 3 bases from J, the junction contained 15 bases not matched to a gene. The CDR3, as DNA: TGTGCCAGCAGCTTGTACCCGGCGGACAGGGCCGATTACTACAATGAGCAGTTCTTC. This sequence encodes CASSLYPADRADYYNEQFF.

The genes are TRBV10-3 and TRBJ1-1, with D possibly matching TRBD1 (6 bases). V dropped 3 bases and J dropped 7 bases, with 15 bases sitting between them. Germline CDR1 is ENHRY and CDR2 is SYGVKD. CDR3 length equals 14 residues. CDR3 protein: CAISESGAGSEAFF. Here the CDR3 DNA reads TGTGCCATCAGTGAATCAGGGGCAGGGAGTGAAGCTTTCTTT.

The V call is TRBV5-4, the J call TRBJ2-3; maybe TRBD2 (5 bases). This CDR3 has 13 amino acids. V gave up 0 bases and J gave up 5 bases, with 7 bases separating them. Germline CDR1 is SGHNT and CDR2 is YYREEE (reference sequence). CDR3 nucleotide sequence: TGTGCCAGCAGCTTGGCCGGGGAAGATACGCAGTATTTT. Protein product: CASSLAGEDTQYF.

The chain uses TRBV28 and TRBJ2-7, with a possible D match to TRBD1 (6 bases). Trimming cost V 5 bases and J 6 bases, with 14 bases left between them. The germline V gene has CDR1 MDHEN and CDR2 SYDVKM. This CDR3 has 13 amino acids. The CDR3 reads CASSPGTRGEQYF. Written as DNA, the CDR3 is TGTGCCAGCAGTCCCGGGACAAGGGGCGAGCAGTACTTC.

This clone was observed a handful of times. J is TRBJ1-2 and V is TRBV19; 9 positions match TRBD1. V was clipped by 6 bases and J by 1 base; unmatched bases: 12. The CDR3 runs 17 residues. Germline V gene sequence: CDR1 LNHDA, CDR2 SQIVND (reference sequence). CDR3 loop: CASSSSGQGPFNYGYTF. The CDR3 DNA reads TGTGCCAGTAGCTCTTCGGGACAGGGCCCCTTTAACTATGGCTACACCTTC.

The V call is TRBV5-1, the J call TRBJ1-4, with TRBD1 matching 8 bases. The V gene end was trimmed by 4 bases and the J gene end by 8 bases; junction bases not matched to a gene: 22. CDR3 length: 19 amino acids. Germline V gives CDR1 SGHRS, CDR2 YFSETQ. CDR3 amino acids: CASSPFELFADRVYEKLFF. CDR3 sequence (DNA): TGCGCCAGCAGCCCCTTCGAATTGTTCGCGGACAGGGTTTACGAAAAACTGTTTTTT.

The chain combines TRBV5-4 with TRBJ2-1; tentatively, D is TRBD2 (6 bases). V lost 1 base, J lost 10 bases, and 21 bases lay in between. The CDR3 runs 16 residues. Germline lookup yields CDR1 SGHNT and CDR2 YYREEE (reference sequence). The CDR3, as DNA: TGTGCCAGCAGCTTGAGTTCTCTACTTATAGCGGAGGAGCAGTTCTTC. Amino acids: CASSLSSLLIAEEQFF.

The rearrangement uses TRBV5-6 and TRBJ2-3, with TRBD1 matching 8 bases. The CDR3 is 15 amino acids. Unmatched junction bases numbered 4, after V lost 0 bases and J lost 4 bases. Germline V gene lookup returns CDR1 SGHDT and CDR2 YYEEEE. The CDR3 reads CASSLDQGASDTQYF. As DNA, the CDR3 is TGTGCCAGCAGCTTGGATCAGGGGGCGTCAGATACGCAGTATTTT.

V is TRBV30 and J is TRBJ1-6; TRBD1 is a possible D gene (6 bases). The CDR3 runs to 15 residues. CDR1 is GTSNPN and CDR2 is SVGIG in the germline V gene (reference sequence). V gave up 1 base and J gave up 8 bases, with 15 bases separating them. In nucleotides, the CDR3 is TGTGCCTGGAGTGCTTATAGGGGGTCTGATTCACCCCTCCACTTT. Translated, it gives CAWSAYRGSDSPLHF.

V is TRBV4-2 and J is TRBJ2-2; no definite D call. CDR1 LGHNA and CDR2 YNFKEQ come from the germline V gene. Trimming stripped 0 bases from V and 6 bases from J, with 11 bases between. The length of the CDR3 is 15 residues. CDR3 coding DNA: TGTGCCAGCAGCCAAGATTTCCCTCTACCCGGGGAGCTGTTTTTT. This gives the protein CASSQDFPLPGELFF.

Written as DNA, the CDR3 is TGTGCCAGTAGGCAGGGCGACTATGGCTACACCTTC. This codes for CASRQGDYGYTF. The chain links TRBV19 to TRBJ1-2, with D perhaps matching TRBD1 (5 bases). CDR1 LNHDA and CDR2 SQIVND come from the germline V gene (reference sequence). V lost 6 bases to trimming and J lost 3 bases, with 8 bases between them. CDR3 size: 12 residues. The full variable domain, with the rest looked up from reference TRBV19 and TRBJ1-2, is DGGITQSPKYLFRKEGQNVTLSCEQNLNHDAMYWYRQDPGQGLRLIYYSQIVNDFQKGDIAEGYSVSREKKESFPLTVTSAQKNPTAFYLCASRQGDYGYTFGSGTRLTVV.

This chain links TRBV27 with TRBJ1-5; maybe TRBD1 (6 bases). V was cut by 5 bases and J by 3 bases, with 17 bases left in between. Germline lookup yields CDR1 MNHEY and CDR2 SMNVEV (reference sequence). This CDR3 region has 16 residues. The CDR3 DNA is TGTGCCAGCAGTCCGCAGGGGTCCTTACTCAATCAGCCCCAGCATTTT. Translated: CASSPQGSLLNQPQHF.

The chain couples TRBV19 to TRBJ1-4; perhaps TRBD1 as D (6 bases). Germline V gives CDR1 LNHDA, CDR2 SQIVND (reference sequence). The CDR3 is 14 residues long. Trimming cost V 6 bases and J 8 bases, with 16 bases left between them. As DNA, the CDR3 is TGTGCCAGTAGCACTACAGGGATTGGAGAAAAACTGTTTTTT. As protein: CASSTTGIGEKLFF.

This rearrangement joins TRBV19 to TRBJ1-6; D is ambiguous. The CDR3 is made up of 13 amino acids. Germline V gene lookup returns CDR1 LNHDA and CDR2 SQIVND (reference sequence). The V end was cut by 5 bases, the J end by 10 bases, with 12 bases between. In DNA, the CDR3 is TGTGCCAGTAGTTCCCAAGAGGGCTCACCCCTCCACTTT. It specifies CASSSQEGSPLHF.

V gene TRBV5-1 combines with J gene TRBJ1-2; possible D gene TRBD1, 5 bases. V lost 0 bases and J 0 bases, leaving 9 bases between the germline ends. Germline V gives CDR1 SGHRS, CDR2 YFSETQ. The CDR3 covers 15 residues. CDR3 region: CASSLEQAANYGYTF. For the CDR3, the DNA is TGCGCCAGCAGCTTGGAACAGGCGGCTAACTATGGCTACACCTTC.

The rearrangement joins TRBV7-9 to TRBJ1-2; perhaps TRBD1 as D (6 bases). This CDR3 has 15 amino acids. V shed 5 bases and J shed 0 bases, with 13 bases lying between them. Per germline, CDR1 SEHNR and CDR2 FQNEAQ (reference sequence). The CDR3 region is CASSDRDMSNYGYTF. Here the CDR3 DNA reads TGTGCCAGCAGCGACCGGGACATGTCTAACTATGGCTACACCTTC.

A single count supports this clone. The V gene is TRBV7-2, the J gene TRBJ1-2, with D unclear. This CDR3 has 14 amino acids. Germline values: CDR1 SGHTA, CDR2 FQGNSA. V shed 2 bases and J shed 3 bases, with 10 bases lying between them. CDR3 sequence: CASSLSWRDYGYTF. The DNA for the CDR3 is TGTGCCAGCAGCTTATCGTGGAGGGACTATGGCTACACCTTC.

The chain has TRBV10-3 and TRBJ2-3; tentatively, D is TRBD2 (6 bases). The CDR3 is made up of 15 amino acids. V shed 2 bases and J shed 3 bases, with 12 bases lying between them. CDR1 is ENHRY and CDR2 is SYGVKD in the germline V gene. In DNA form, the CDR3 reads TGTGCCATCAGTGAGCGGTTAGCGGAAACAGATACGCAGTATTTT. It translates to CAISERLAETDTQYF.

J is TRBJ2-5 and V is TRBV29-1, with TRBD2 matching 9 bases. CDR1 and CDR2 from the germline V gene are SQVTM and ANQGSEA. CDR3 length equals 15 residues. Trimming took 7 bases from V and 5 from J; bases not matched to a gene: 14. As DNA, the CDR3 is TGCAGCGGCGGGGGGGGGCGGGGGCTCGGGGAGACCCAGTACTTC. Its protein is CSGGGGRGLGETQYF.

The chain combines TRBV6-1 with TRBJ1-2; 11 nucleotides match TRBD1. Looked up from germline, CDR1 is MNHNS and CDR2 is SASEGT. The J segment lost 5 bases and the V segment lost 1 base, leaving 6 bases of the junction unmatched. The CDR3 covers 16 residues. Written as DNA, the CDR3 is TGTGCCAGCAGTGAAGATTGGGACAGGGGGAAATATGGCTACACCTTC. The encoded protein is CASSEDWDRGKYGYTF.

The chain links TRBV5-1 to TRBJ2-3; D is unclear. The CDR3 spans 15 residues. The germline CDR1 and CDR2 sequences are SGHRS and YFSETQ. Trimming left V 1 base short and J 4 bases short, with 13 bases between. The CDR3 sequence is CASSLTGFQADTQYF. The CDR3 bases are TGCGCCAGCAGCTTGACTGGGTTTCAGGCAGATACGCAGTATTTT. The full variable domain, in which reference TRBV5-1 and TRBJ2-3 provide the parts outside the CDR3, is KAGVTQTPRYLIKTRGQQVTLSCSPISGHRSVSWYQQTPGQGLQFLFEYFSETQRNKGNFPGRFSGRQFSNSRSEMNVSTLELGDSALYLCASSLTGFQADTQYFGPGTRLTVL.